The source of this TCR beta chain is a study of shared clonotypes between healthy human individuals. Study in general: The study used three CD4 naive, three CD4 memory, two CD8 naive and one CD8 memory plate per donor.

Using about 190 ng DNA, approximately 30,000 T cell genomes, the sorted-subset replicate PCRs were run. Using immunoSEQ multiplex PCR, the repertoire was profiled, and TCRdb retains in-frame clones only, with some absent. The table has about 380,000 clones, 90% to 98% seen once; the top ten hold around 0.29%. Study-wide results and caveats: Naive subsets tended to show greater estimated richness than memory subsets.

Details on this clone: Its matching antigen is unknown.

This receptor was identified in a man aged 25-45 years in good health. The specimen sequenced was memory CD8+ T cells sorted from blood. Subset: CD45RO+ cells pooled with CCR7-negative TemRA cells.

CDR3 amino acids: CAWSGAGGPTDTQYF. In DNA form, the CDR3 reads TGTGCCTGGAGTGGGGCGGGGGGCCCCACAGATACGCAGTATTTT. J is TRBJ2-3 and V is TRBV30; 8 bases align to TRBD2. The CDR3 has 15 residues. V shed 1 base, J shed 2 bases, and the junction held 5 bases outside the gene matches. Germline lookup yields CDR1 GTSNPN and CDR2 SVGIG (reference sequence).